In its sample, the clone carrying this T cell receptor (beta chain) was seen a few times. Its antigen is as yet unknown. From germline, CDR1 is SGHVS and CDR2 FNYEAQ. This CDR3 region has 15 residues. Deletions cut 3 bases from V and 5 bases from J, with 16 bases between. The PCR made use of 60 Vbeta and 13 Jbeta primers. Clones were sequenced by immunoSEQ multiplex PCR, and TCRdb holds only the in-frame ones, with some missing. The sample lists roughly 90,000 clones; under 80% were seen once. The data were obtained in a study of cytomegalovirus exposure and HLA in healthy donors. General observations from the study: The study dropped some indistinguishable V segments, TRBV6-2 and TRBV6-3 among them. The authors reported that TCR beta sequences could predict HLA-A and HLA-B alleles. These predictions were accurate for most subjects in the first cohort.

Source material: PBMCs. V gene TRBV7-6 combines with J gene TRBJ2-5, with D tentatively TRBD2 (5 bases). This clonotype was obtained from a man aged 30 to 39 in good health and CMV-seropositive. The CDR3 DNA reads TGTGCCAGCAGCTTGCGGACTCTAATCTCGGAGACCCAGTACTTC. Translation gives CASSLRTLISETQYF.